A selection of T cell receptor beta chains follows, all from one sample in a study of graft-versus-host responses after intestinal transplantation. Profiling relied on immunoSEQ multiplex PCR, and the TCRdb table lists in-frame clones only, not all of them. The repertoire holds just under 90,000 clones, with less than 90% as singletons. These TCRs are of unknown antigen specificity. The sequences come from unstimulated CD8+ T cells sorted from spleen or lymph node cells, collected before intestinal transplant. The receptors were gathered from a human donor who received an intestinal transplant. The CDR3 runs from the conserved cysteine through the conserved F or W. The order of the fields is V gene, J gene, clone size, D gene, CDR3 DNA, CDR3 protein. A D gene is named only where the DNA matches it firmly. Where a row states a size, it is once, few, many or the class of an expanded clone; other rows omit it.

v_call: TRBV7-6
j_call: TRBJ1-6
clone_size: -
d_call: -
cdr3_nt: TGTGCCAGCAGCTTCTTCGGGGACTTTAATTCACCCCTCCACTTT
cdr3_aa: CASSFFGDFNSPLHF

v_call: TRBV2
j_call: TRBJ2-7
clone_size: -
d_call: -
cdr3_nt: TGTGCCAGCAGTGATTCCGGGGGCTGGTACGAGCAGTACTTC
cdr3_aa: CASSDSGGWYEQYF

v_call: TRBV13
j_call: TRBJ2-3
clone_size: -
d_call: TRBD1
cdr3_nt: TGTGCCAGCAGCTTAGGTCAGGGGGGCACAGATACGCAGTATTTT
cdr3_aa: CASSLGQGGTDTQYF

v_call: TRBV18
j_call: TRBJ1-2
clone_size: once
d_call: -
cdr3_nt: TGTGCCAGCTCACCAGGAGGAACAGGGAAGTCCTATGGCTACACCTTC
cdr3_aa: CASSPGGTGKSYGYTF

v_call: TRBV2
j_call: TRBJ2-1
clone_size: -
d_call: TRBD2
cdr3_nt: TGTGCCAGCACCAGAGCGGGGGGGTACCTATCGGATGAGCAGTTCTTC
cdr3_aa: CASTRAGGYLSDEQFF

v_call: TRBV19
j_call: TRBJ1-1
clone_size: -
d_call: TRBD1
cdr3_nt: TGTGCCAGTAGTTCCCCCTCGGACAGGGTAGACACTGAAGCTTTCTTT
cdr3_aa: CASSSPSDRVDTEAFF

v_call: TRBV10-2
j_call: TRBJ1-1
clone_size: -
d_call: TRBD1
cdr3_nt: TGCGCCAGCAGTGACGGGGGACAGCTTTTCACTGAAGCTTTCTTT
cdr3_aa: CASSDGGQLFTEAFF

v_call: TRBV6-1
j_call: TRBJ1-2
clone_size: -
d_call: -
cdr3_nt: TGTGCCAGCAGTTTACAGGCCGCCTCAGTCTATGGCTACACCTTC
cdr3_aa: CASSLQAASVYGYTF

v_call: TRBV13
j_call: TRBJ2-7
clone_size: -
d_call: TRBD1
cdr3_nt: TGTGCCAGCAGCTTTGGCGGACAGGGGGCCTACGAGCAGTACTTC
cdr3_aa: CASSFGGQGAYEQYF

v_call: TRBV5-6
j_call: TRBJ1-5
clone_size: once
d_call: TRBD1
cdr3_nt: TGTGCCAGCAGCTTGTTAGGGGGCGGAATGCAGCCCCAGCATTTT
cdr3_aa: CASSLLGGGMQPQHF

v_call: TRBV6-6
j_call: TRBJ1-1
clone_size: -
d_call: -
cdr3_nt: TGTGCCAGCAGATACACAGCGAACACTGAAGCTTTCTTT
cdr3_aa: CASRYTANTEAFF

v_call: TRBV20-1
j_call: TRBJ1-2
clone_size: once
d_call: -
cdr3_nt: TGCAGTGAAGGCGGTCCTGGCTACACCTTC
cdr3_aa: CSEGGPGYTF

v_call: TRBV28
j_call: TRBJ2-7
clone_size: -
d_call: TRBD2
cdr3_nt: TGTGCCAGCAGTCTACGATCGGGGGGACCTTCCTACGAGCAGTACTTC
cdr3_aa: CASSLRSGGPSYEQYF

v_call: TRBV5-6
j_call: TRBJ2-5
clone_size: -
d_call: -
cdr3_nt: TGTGCCAGCAGCTGGGGGTGGGGGAGCCAAGAGACCCAGTACTTC
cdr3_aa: CASSWGWGSQETQYF

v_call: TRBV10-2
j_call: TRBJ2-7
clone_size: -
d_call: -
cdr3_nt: TGCGCCAGCAGTGGGGGACACTCTCCCTACGAGCAGTACTTC
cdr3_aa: CASSGGHSPYEQYF

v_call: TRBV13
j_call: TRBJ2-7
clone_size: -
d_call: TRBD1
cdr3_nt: TGTGCCAGCAGCTTCACAGGGGGTGAGGACGAGCAGTACTTC
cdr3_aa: CASSFTGGEDEQYF

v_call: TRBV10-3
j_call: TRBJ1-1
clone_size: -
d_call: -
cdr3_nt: TGTGCCATCAGTGCCAGTCCGGGACAGAACACTGAAGCTTTCTTT
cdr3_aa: CAISASPGQNTEAFF

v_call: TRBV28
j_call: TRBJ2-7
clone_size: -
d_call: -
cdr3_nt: TGTGCCAGCAGTTTATCACCTTGGCGGGCTACTCGGAGCGAGCAGTACTTC
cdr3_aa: CASSLSPWRATRSEQYF

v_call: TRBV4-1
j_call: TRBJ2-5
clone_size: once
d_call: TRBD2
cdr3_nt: TGCGCCAGCAGCCAAGATAAGGGACTACAAGAGACCCAGTACTTC
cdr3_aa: CASSQDKGLQETQYF

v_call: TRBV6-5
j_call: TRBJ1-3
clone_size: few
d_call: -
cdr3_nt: TGTGCCAGCAGTTACTCGTCAGGGCCGGGAAACACCATATATTTT
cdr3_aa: CASSYSSGPGNTIYF

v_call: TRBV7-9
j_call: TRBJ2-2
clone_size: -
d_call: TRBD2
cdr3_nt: TGTGCCAGCAGCTTCGCGGGACTAGCGGTCACCGGGGAGCTGTTTTTT
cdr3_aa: CASSFAGLAVTGELFF

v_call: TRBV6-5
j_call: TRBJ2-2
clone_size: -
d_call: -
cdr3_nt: TGTGCCAGCAGTTACTTAAACACTGGGGAGCTGTTTTTT
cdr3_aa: CASSYLNTGELFF

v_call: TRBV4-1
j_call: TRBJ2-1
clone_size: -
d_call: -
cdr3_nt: TGCGCCAGCAGTCCCCGCTCCTACAATGAGCAGTTCTTC
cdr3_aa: CASSPRSYNEQFF

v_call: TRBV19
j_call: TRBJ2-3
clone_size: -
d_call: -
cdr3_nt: TGTGCCAGTACGCTTGGTAGCACAGATACGCAGTATTTT
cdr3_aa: CASTLGSTDTQYF

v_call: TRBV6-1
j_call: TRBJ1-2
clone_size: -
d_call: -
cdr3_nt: TGTGCCAGCAGTGAAAAGACAGATTATGGCTACACCTTC
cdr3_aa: CASSEKTDYGYTF

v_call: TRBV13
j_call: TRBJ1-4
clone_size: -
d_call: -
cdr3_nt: TGTGCCAGCAGCTTGGAAGGAGACCCTCTGTTTTTT
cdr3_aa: CASSLEGDPLFF